Below are 20 T cell receptor beta chains sequenced from a single sample in a study of OX40 agonist ivuxolimab in advanced cancers. Assay: immunoSEQ multiplex PCR; the TCRdb copy retains only in-frame clones and omits some. The sample includes 30,000 to 35,000 clones, about 80% of them seen just once. The sample here was CD4+ or CD8+ T cells sorted from blood, taken in a trial of the OX40 agonist ivuxolimab. These receptors all come from an adult with an advanced solid tumor such as melanoma, head and neck, liver or kidney cancer.

This clone was seen a handful of times. The sample contains more than one DNA sequence encoding this CDR3. The chain is built from TRBV19 and TRBJ1-1, with D maybe TRBD1 (6 bases). This CDR3 region has 13 residues. The germline V and J ends were trimmed by 6 bases and 0 bases, with 8 bases remaining between them. Germline values: CDR1 LNHDA, CDR2 SQIVND (reference sequence). The CDR3 sequence: CASRGDMNTEAFF. The CDR3 region has the DNA TGTGCCAGTAGAGGGGACATGAACACTGAAGCTTTCTTT. Together with reference TRBV19 and TRBJ1-1, the CDR3 gives the full variable domain: DGGITQSPKYLFRKEGQNVTLSCEQNLNHDAMYWYRQDPGQGLRLIYYSQIVNDFQKGDIAEGYSVSREKKESFPLTVTSAQKNPTAFYLCASRGDMNTEAFFGQGTRLTVV.

The V and J genes are TRBV6-1 and TRBJ1-2; D is unclear. The germline V gene has CDR1 MNHNS and CDR2 SASEGT. V was pared by 3 bases and J by 5 bases, with 7 bases between. This CDR3 contains 12 residues. This CDR3 is CASSDPGYGYTF. CDR3 in DNA: TGTGCCAGCAGTGACCCGGGGTATGGCTACACCTTC.

This chain connects TRBV2 to TRBJ2-7; D unclear. The V end was cut by 4 bases, the J end by 2 bases, with 9 bases between. The germline V gene has CDR1 SNHLY and CDR2 FYNNEI. The CDR3 consists of 13 residues. CDR3 sequence (DNA): TGTGCCAGCAGTGGGTTTCGGGCCTACGAGCAGTACTTC. Translation gives CASSGFRAYEQYF.

V and J are TRBV6-5 and TRBJ2-1; 9 nucleotides agree with TRBD2. The junction had 6 bases not matched to a gene; V was cut back by 7 bases and J by 5 bases. The CDR3 length is 14 residues. Germline V gene data show CDR1 as MNHEY and CDR2 as SVGAGI. The CDR3: CASKRGLANNEQFF. The CDR3 nucleotides read TGTGCCAGCAAAAGGGGACTAGCCAACAATGAGCAGTTCTTC.

This rearrangement joins TRBV6-4 to TRBJ1-4, with 8 bases lining up with TRBD1. CDR1 is MRHNA, CDR2 SNTAGT, per germline. The CDR3 has 15 residues. Trimming cost V 6 bases and J 4 bases; bases outside gene matches: 7. The CDR3: CASSAQGAVNEKLFF. CDR3 coding DNA: TGTGCCAGCAGCGCGCAGGGGGCGGTTAATGAAAAACTGTTTTTT.

The chain links TRBV5-1 to TRBJ2-5; TRBD1 might be the D (6 bases). CDR3 size: 14 residues. Germline V gives CDR1 SGHRS, CDR2 YFSETQ. Deletions cut 3 bases from V and 4 bases from J, with 13 bases between. The CDR3 loop reads CASSSQGLGETQYF. CDR3 nucleotide sequence: TGCGCCAGCAGCTCACAGGGTTTGGGAGAGACCCAGTACTTC.

This chain links TRBV21-1 with TRBJ2-3; the D call in the table, TRBD2, was not verified against the DNA. TRBV21-1 is a pseudogene. This CDR3 contains 13 residues. CDR3 sequence: CASSKDWTDTQYF. The CDR3 bases are TGTGCCAGCAGCAAAGACTGGACAGATACGCAGTATTTT.

V and J are TRBV5-4 and TRBJ1-2; unclear D gene. There are 14 residues in the CDR3. Germline assignment: CDR1 SGHNT and CDR2 YYREEE (reference sequence). Trimming took 0 bases from V and 8 from J, leaving 14 bases between them. CDR3 sequence (DNA): TGTGCCAGCAGCTTGGCCGGCGTCCTAGGGGGCTACACCTTC. Its translation: CASSLAGVLGGYTF. The full variable domain, its missing parts supplied by reference TRBV5-4 and TRBJ1-2, is ETGVTQSPTHLIKTRGQQVTLRCSSQSGHNTVSWYQQALGQGPQFIFQYYREEENGRGNFPPRFSGLQFPNYSSELNVNALELDDSALYLCASSLAGVLGGYTFGSGTRLTVV.

Regarding this clone: The germline gene is not matched at one end of the junction; a read error may be the cause. This sample also contains other DNA sequences that code for the same CDR3. The V and J genes are TRBV5-1 and TRBJ2-3; no definite D call. The length of the CDR3 is 15 residues. CDR1 is SGHRS, CDR2 YFSETQ, per germline. In DNA, the CDR3 is TGTGCCAGCAGCTTATCGTCTCAGCTCACAGATACGCAGTATTTT. Encoded protein: CASSLSSQLTDTQYF.

This rearrangement joins TRBV18 to TRBJ2-2; TRBD2 is a possible D gene (5 bases). The V end was cut by 6 bases, the J end by 3 bases, with 14 bases between. The CDR3 loop spans 15 amino acids. Germline V gene data show CDR1 as KGHSH and CDR2 as LQKENI. The CDR3 here is CASSLQEGHTGELFF. CDR3 DNA: TGTGCCAGCTCCTTGCAAGAGGGCCACACCGGGGAGCTGTTTTTT.

V usage is TRBV5-1 and J usage is TRBJ2-7, with TRBD2 matching over 13 bases. Germline V lookup: CDR1 SGHRS, CDR2 YFSETQ. This CDR3 spans 16 amino acids. Losses at the gene ends were 4 bases for V and 3 bases for J; bases not matched to a gene: 7. CDR3 bases: TGCGCCAGCAGCCCAGGACTAGCGGGGGTAGGCTACGAGCAGTACTTC. It codes for CASSPGLAGVGYEQYF.

This clone was found once. The genes are TRBV14 and TRBJ1-4, with D hard to call. The CDR3 has 12 residues. V was shortened by 3 bases and J by 8 bases, with 7 bases between the two germline ends. Germline lookup yields CDR1 SGHDN and CDR2 FVKESK. CDR3 residues: CASSHLREKLFF. The CDR3 nucleotides read TGTGCCAGCAGCCACCTGCGGGAAAAACTGTTTTTT.

This chain joins TRBV15 and TRBJ1-2, with 12 bases lining up with TRBD1. The V gene end was trimmed by 7 bases and the J gene end by 4 bases; junction bases not matched to a gene: 7. Germline lookup yields CDR1 LNHNV and CDR2 YYDKDF (reference sequence). CDR3 length: 15 amino acids. The CDR3 loop reads CATKRDRGPAYGYTF. CDR3 bases: TGTGCCACCAAGAGGGACAGGGGGCCGGCCTATGGCTACACCTTC.

The chain uses TRBV29-1 and TRBJ2-5, with unresolved D. The germline V and J ends were trimmed by 7 bases and 2 bases, with 8 bases remaining between them. This CDR3 has 11 amino acids. The germline V gene encodes CDR1 SQVTM and CDR2 ANQGSEA. The CDR3 protein is CSDKIQETQYF. As DNA, the CDR3 is TGCAGCGACAAAATACAAGAGACCCAGTACTTC.

V is TRBV28 and J is TRBJ1-2, with D perhaps matching TRBD1 (5 bases). The ends were cut back, 3 bases at V and 7 bases at J, with 15 bases in the middle. This CDR3 has 14 amino acids. Germline loops: CDR1 MDHEN, CDR2 SYDVKM. The CDR3 DNA follows: TGTGCCAGCAGTTTGGGACCTACGAGGGGTGGCTACACCTTC. Protein sequence: CASSLGPTRGGYTF.

The J gene is TRBJ2-5, the V gene TRBV5-4, with D unresolved. In germline, CDR1 is SGHNT, CDR2 YYREEE (reference sequence). The length of the CDR3 is 13 residues. V lost 4 bases and J 3 bases, leaving 10 bases between the germline ends. For the CDR3, the DNA is TGTGCCAGCAGCCCGCCCGCAGAAGAGACCCAGTACTTC. Its translation: CASSPPAEETQYF.

This chain joins TRBV19 and TRBJ1-1; D call uncertain. Germline CDR1 is LNHDA and CDR2 is SQIVND (reference sequence). This CDR3 spans 16 amino acids. The ends were cut back, 1 base at V and 6 bases at J, with 18 bases in the middle. CDR3 sequence: CASSIVGRELSAEAFF. For the CDR3, the DNA is TGTGCCAGTAGTATAGTGGGTCGGGAGTTGTCGGCTGAAGCTTTCTTT.

The gene calls are TRBV6-5 and TRBJ1-2; D gene ambiguous. CDR1 and CDR2 from the germline V gene are MNHEY and SVGAGI. The CDR3 consists of 15 residues. Between the trimmed V and J ends, which lost 2 bases and 8 bases, there was a span of 18 bases. CDR3 bases: TGTGCCAGCAGTTACGCGCCCCCCAAGACTTGCGGCTACACCTTC. It yields the protein CASSYAPPKTCGYTF.

This chain joins TRBV19 and TRBJ1-6; D not resolved. The V end was cut by 6 bases, the J end by 2 bases, with 8 bases between. CDR1 and CDR2 (germline): LNHDA, SQIVND (reference sequence). The CDR3 spans 14 residues. CDR3 coding DNA: TGTGCCAGTAGCTCCGGGACCTATAATTCACCCCTCCACTTT. Its protein product is CASSSGTYNSPLHF.

This chain connects TRBV2 to TRBJ1-4; 10 bases agree with TRBD1. V lost 6 bases and J lost 7; bases outside the gene matches: 5. The CDR3 is 14 amino acids. Germline V gives CDR1 SNHLY, CDR2 FYNNEI. DNA for the CDR3: TGTGCCAGCAGGACGACAGGGGGCGGTGAAAAACTGTTTTTT. It yields the protein CASRTTGGGEKLFF.